This passage covers 30 T cell receptor beta chains from one sample sequenced in a study of T cell repertoires in aging, cancer and after chemotherapy. A mixed TRB-A/B primer pool amplified rearranged TRB by multiplex touch-down PCR. TCRdb independently ran MiXCR on the multiplex PCR reads; one entry per CDR3 protein. The repertoire holds some 9,000 distinct CDR3 sequences, with more than 20% as singletons. TCR beta rearrangements were amplified from peripheral blood genomic DNA. The source material was blood. These receptors all stem from a human donor with a blood cancer.

The chain carries TRBV7-2 and TRBJ2-2; D gene uncertain. This CDR3 has 15 residues. CDR1 is SGHTA, CDR2 FQGNSA, per germline. Trimming stripped 0 bases from V and 6 bases from J, with 11 bases between. The CDR3 DNA follows: TGTGCCAGCAGCTTAGCGCGGCGTCCCGCCGGGGAGCTGTTTTTT. Amino acid sequence: CASSLARRPAGELFF. The full variable domain, its missing parts supplied by reference TRBV7-2 and TRBJ2-2, is GAGVSQSPSNKVTEKGKDVELRCDPISGHTALYWYRQSLGQGLEFLIYFQGNSAPDKSGLPSDRFSAERTGGSVSTLTIQRTQQEDSAVYLCASSLARRPAGELFFGEGSRLTVL.

The V gene is TRBV11-2, the J gene TRBJ1-4, with D possibly TRBD1 on 6 matching bases. The V end lost 0 bases, the J end lost 7 bases, and 15 bases lay between the germline ends. The length of the CDR3 is 16 residues. CDR1 is SGHAT and CDR2 is FQNNGV in the germline V gene. The DNA of the CDR3 is TGTGCCAGCAGCTTAGAGGGAGGGGGAAATGTTGAAAAACTGTTTTTT. This translates into CASSLEGGGNVEKLFF.

V usage is TRBV27 and J usage is TRBJ1-5; 7 bases line up with TRBD1. After removal of 6 bases from V and 4 bases from J, the junction contained 9 bases not matched to a gene. The CDR3 has 15 amino acids. CDR1 MNHEY and CDR2 SMNVEV come from the germline V gene (reference sequence). This CDR3 reads CASSPRQGGNQPQHF. Written as DNA, the CDR3 is TGTGCCAGCAGCCCCCGACAGGGAGGTAATCAGCCCCAGCATTTT.

This clonotype was seen a few times. The J gene is TRBJ2-1, the V gene TRBV10-3; 9 bases map to TRBD2. The CDR3 spans 16 residues. CDR1 ENHRY and CDR2 SYGVKD come from the germline V gene. V was clipped by 0 bases and J by 8 bases; unmatched bases: 8. DNA of the CDR3: TGTGCCATCAGTGAGTCGGGGGGCGGGAGGGAAGATGAGCAGTTCTTC. Its protein is CAISESGGGREDEQFF.

There are many counts of this clonotype. The chain recombines TRBV10-3 with TRBJ2-2, with 10 nucleotides matching TRBD1. The junction had 4 bases not matched to a gene; V was cut back by 6 bases and J by 3 bases. The V gene's germline CDR1 is ENHRY and CDR2 SYGVKD. The CDR3 totals 15 residues. The CDR3 nucleotides are TGTGCCATCAGAACCGGGACAGGGGACACCGGGGAGCTGTTTTTT. Translated: CAIRTGTGDTGELFF.

As regards this clonotype: This clone may be a read error of a much larger clone one base away. The V gene is TRBV18, the J gene TRBJ1-1; unclear D gene. CDR3 length: 16 residues. CDR1 is KGHSH and CDR2 is LQKENI in the germline V gene. The CDR3 DNA sequence: TGTGCCGGCTCACCGGTGGATGTGGGGTCGAACACTGAAGCTTTCTTT. It yields the protein CAGSPVDVGSNTEAFF.

This clonotype qualifies as medium-sized. V usage is TRBV30 and J usage is TRBJ1-6, with D uncertain. Germline V CDR1 and CDR2: GTSNPN, SVGIG (reference sequence). CDR3 length equals 15 residues. Trimming removed 3 bases at V and 4 bases at J, with 13 bases between. CDR3 sequence: CAWRSPGLYNSPLHF. The CDR3 bases are TGTGCCTGGAGGTCCCCGGGTTTGTATAATTCACCCCTCCACTTT.

Judged by abundance, this clonotype is medium-sized. V gene TRBV6-5 combines with J gene TRBJ1-2; 8 bases map to TRBD1. The CDR3 consists of 14 residues. Germline assignment: CDR1 MNHEY and CDR2 SVGAGI. Trimming cost V 3 bases and J 7 bases; bases outside gene matches: 7. The CDR3 sequence is CASSYGQGLGGYTF. DNA of the CDR3: TGTGCCAGCAGTTATGGACAGGGTCTTGGTGGCTACACCTTC.

In its sample, this clonotype ranks as medium-sized (0.01 to 0.1%). This chain connects TRBV19 to TRBJ2-1; 7 nucleotides line up with TRBD2. The CDR3 extends over 13 amino acids. Germline V CDR1 and CDR2: LNHDA, SQIVND (reference sequence). V shed 8 bases and J 8 bases; nucleotides not matched to a gene: 9. CDR3 in amino acids: CASRLAGLYEQFF. DNA for the CDR3: TGTGCCAGTCGACTAGCTGGGCTATATGAGCAGTTCTTC.

The chain recombines TRBV4-3 with TRBJ1-1; D not resolved. Trimming took off 0 bases at V and 1 base at J, with 3 bases between the two ends. Germline V lookup: CDR1 LGHNA, CDR2 YSLEER. This CDR3 has 13 amino acids. CDR3 in amino acids: CASSQDGNTEAFF. The CDR3 bases are TGCGCCAGCAGCCAAGACGGGAACACTGAAGCTTTCTTT.

This clonotype is medium-sized. This chain uses TRBV5-4 with TRBJ2-7; TRBD1 might be the D (6 bases). Germline V lookup: CDR1 SGHNT, CDR2 YYREEE (reference sequence). There are 14 residues in the CDR3. V was trimmed by 0 bases and J by 1 base, leaving 8 bases between them. The CDR3 reads CASSLAGQSYEQYF. For the CDR3, the DNA is TGTGCCAGCAGCTTGGCAGGACAGTCCTACGAGCAGTACTTC.

This clonotype was counted only a few times. The chain links TRBV4-3 to TRBJ1-2, with TRBD1 as a possible D gene (5 bases). This CDR3 comprises 14 residues. Germline lookup yields CDR1 LGHNA and CDR2 YSLEER. Trimming left V 2 bases short and J 8 bases short, with 15 bases between. CDR3 sequence (DNA): TGCGCCAGCAGCCAATGGGGGGAGACTTCGGGCTACACCTTC. Protein product: CASSQWGETSGYTF.

This clonotype is labeled medium-sized. The chain uses TRBV30 and TRBJ2-2; D remains ambiguous. This CDR3 spans 12 amino acids. The germline V and J ends were trimmed by 0 bases and 6 bases, with 5 bases remaining between them. CDR1 is GTSNPN and CDR2 is SVGIG in the germline V gene (reference sequence). The CDR3 region has the DNA TGTGCCTGGAGTGTTTGGTCCGGGGAGCTGTTTTTT. It is translated as CAWSVWSGELFF.

Within the sample, this clonotype is medium-sized. This chain joins TRBV27 and TRBJ2-6, with D possibly being TRBD2 (5 bases). V was shortened by 5 bases and J by 0 bases, with 8 bases between the two germline ends. The CDR3 has 15 amino acids. Germline CDR1 reads MNHEY; CDR2 reads SMNVEV (reference sequence). DNA of the CDR3: TGTGCCAGCAGTCCCCTAGCCTCTGGGGCCAACGTCCTGACTTTC. This translates into CASSPLASGANVLTF.

This clonotype is medium-sized. The V and J genes are TRBV6-5 and TRBJ2-3; the D gene is possibly TRBD1 (5 bases). V gave up 6 bases and J gave up 0 bases, with 10 bases separating them. CDR3 length: 14 amino acids. Germline assignment: CDR1 MNHEY and CDR2 SVGAGI. The CDR3 DNA reads as TGTGCCAGCAGCTCAACAGGAAGCACAGATACGCAGTATTTT. This sequence encodes CASSSTGSTDTQYF.

V gene TRBV5-1 combines with J gene TRBJ1-1; D is perhaps TRBD1 (5 bases). From germline, CDR1 is SGHRS and CDR2 YFSETQ. This CDR3 region has 15 residues. Trimming left V 0 bases short and J 5 bases short, with 14 bases between. CDR3 residues: CASSLGDGIETEAFF. CDR3 in DNA: TGCGCCAGCAGCTTGGGGGACGGGATAGAGACTGAAGCTTTCTTT.

The V gene is TRBV7-9, the J gene TRBJ2-5; TRBD2 matches 14 bases. CDR3 length: 17 amino acids. The ends lost 5 bases at V and 3 bases at J; junction bases unmatched: 8. Germline CDR1 reads SEHNR; CDR2 reads FQNEAQ (reference sequence). The CDR3 nucleotides read TGTGCCAGCAGCCCACTCTCGGGACTAGCGGGAGAAGAGACCCAGTACTTC. The encoded protein is CASSPLSGLAGEETQYF.

A few counts support this clonotype. CDR3 bases: TGTGCCAGCTCCCCTAGCGGGGGGGCCTGGGAGCAGTTCTTC. This translates into CASSPSGGAWEQFF. This chain connects TRBV18 to TRBJ2-1, with TRBD2 matching over 12 bases. This CDR3 contains 14 residues. Germline V gene data show CDR1 as KGHSH and CDR2 as LQKENI. The ends lost 6 bases at V and 10 bases at J; junction bases unmatched: 7.

This clonotype is termed medium-sized. The gene calls are TRBV11-1 and TRBJ2-7, with D unresolved. From germline, CDR1 is SGHAT and CDR2 FQDESV (reference sequence). The CDR3 is 12 residues long. Trimming took off 5 bases at V and 3 bases at J, with 8 bases between the two ends. Here the CDR3 reads CASSIDGYEQYF. The DNA of the CDR3 is TGTGCCAGCAGCATTGACGGCTACGAGCAGTACTTC.

In its sample, this clonotype is medium-sized. This rearrangement joins TRBV30 to TRBJ2-3; 12 positions agree with TRBD2. With V trimmed by 2 bases and J by 5 bases, 14 bases remained unmatched. This CDR3 spans 18 amino acids. In germline, CDR1 is GTSNPN, CDR2 SVGIG (reference sequence). The CDR3 protein is CAWSPQGASGRALDTQYF. The CDR3 DNA reads as TGTGCCTGGAGTCCGCAGGGGGCTAGCGGGAGGGCCTTAGATACGCAGTATTTT.

The J gene is TRBJ1-2, the V gene TRBV6-5; D gene ambiguous. This CDR3 is 12 amino acids long. Trimming left V 5 bases short and J 3 bases short, with 7 bases between. Germline-derived CDR1 and CDR2 are MNHEY and SVGAGI. The CDR3 reads CASSARYYGYTF. In DNA form, the CDR3 reads TGTGCCAGCAGTGCCCGGTACTATGGCTACACCTTC.

By frequency in the sample, this clonotype is medium-sized. This chain connects TRBV6-5 to TRBJ1-1; 10 bases are shared with TRBD1. The ends lost 5 bases at V and 3 bases at J; junction bases unmatched: 3. There are 14 residues in the CDR3. CDR1 MNHEY and CDR2 SVGAGI come from the germline V gene. CDR3 protein: CASSPGQGYTEAFF. The CDR3 DNA is TGTGCCAGCAGTCCGGGACAGGGGTACACTGAAGCTTTCTTT.

The chain carries TRBV28 and TRBJ2-7; D uncertain. The CDR3 sequence is 12 residues long. Trimming left V 7 bases short and J 2 bases short, with 9 bases between. Germline V CDR1 and CDR2: MDHEN, SYDVKM. In DNA, the CDR3 is TGTGCCAGCAATAGGCTTGCCTACGAGCAGTACTTC. Its protein product is CASNRLAYEQYF.

Relative to its sample, this clonotype is medium-sized. The chain couples TRBV6-5 to TRBJ2-2; 9 bases line up with TRBD1. Germline-derived CDR1 and CDR2 are MNHEY and SVGAGI. CDR3 length: 17 residues. V gave up 0 bases and J gave up 1 base; unmatched junction bases: 3. The DNA for the CDR3 is TGTGCCAGCAGTTACTCCCCGGGACAGGGGAACACCGGGGAGCTGTTTTTT. Its translation: CASSYSPGQGNTGELFF.

This clonotype rates as medium-sized. The chain recombines TRBV29-1 with TRBJ2-1; D may be TRBD2 (7 bases). The CDR3 loop spans 14 amino acids. V was trimmed by 3 bases and J by 4 bases, leaving 13 bases between them. Germline loops: CDR1 SQVTM, CDR2 ANQGSEA. The CDR3 DNA is TGCAGCGTTGACTTCGGGGGGCCGTACAATGAGCAGTTCTTC. Translated, it gives CSVDFGGPYNEQFF.

This clonotype rates as medium-sized (0.01 to 0.1%). This chain connects TRBV13 to TRBJ2-4; D is unresolved. The CDR3 runs 15 residues. Germline CDR1 and CDR2: PRHDT and FYEKMQ (reference sequence). V gave up 0 bases and J gave up 0 bases, with 6 bases separating them. CDR3: CASSLGVIAKNIQYF. CDR3 bases: TGTGCCAGCAGCTTAGGGGTGATAGCCAAAAACATTCAGTACTTC. Using reference TRBV13 and TRBJ2-4 for the parts outside the CDR3, the full variable domain is AAGVIQSPRHLIKEKRETATLKCYPIPRHDTVYWYQQGPGQDPQFLISFYEKMQSDKGSIPDRFSAQQFSDYHSELNMSSLELGDSALYFCASSLGVIAKNIQYFGAGTRLSVL.

This clonotype is categorized as medium-sized. The J gene is TRBJ2-7, the V gene TRBV27; 8 positions match TRBD1. CDR1 and CDR2 from the germline V gene are MNHEY and SMNVEV (reference sequence). The V segment lost 6 bases and the J segment 6 bases; nucleotides outside the gene matches: 7. This CDR3 is built from 13 residues. This CDR3 reads CASSPTQGAEQYF. Here the CDR3 DNA reads TGTGCCAGCAGCCCCACCCAGGGGGCCGAGCAGTACTTC.

In this sample, this clonotype is medium-sized. This sequence joins TRBV27 and TRBJ2-1; D is undetermined. V lost 5 bases and J lost 0, with 20 bases in between. Germline-derived CDR1 and CDR2 are MNHEY and SMNVEV (reference sequence). CDR3 size: 18 residues. CDR3 DNA sequence: TGTGCCAGCAGTCGTCCCTCGTGGAGTGGCAGCTCCTACAATGAGCAGTTCTTC. This encodes CASSRPSWSGSSYNEQFF.

The table lists this clonotype with many counts. V and J are TRBV10-3 and TRBJ2-6; D is undetermined. The CDR3 covers 16 residues. V lost 2 bases to trimming and J lost 0 bases, with 8 bases between them. The germline CDR1 and CDR2 sequences are ENHRY and SYGVKD. CDR3 amino acids: CAISEVPSSGANVLTF. The CDR3, as DNA: TGTGCCATCAGTGAGGTTCCCTCCTCTGGGGCCAACGTCCTGACTTTC.

By share, this clonotype counts as medium-sized (0.01 to 0.1%). The CDR3 DNA sequence: TGTGCCAGAAGCCAACCCCCGGGACAGGATGAAAAACTGTTTTTT. It codes for CARSQPPGQDEKLFF. The chain has TRBV5-3 and TRBJ1-4, with 8 bases matching TRBD1. TRBV5-3 is filed as an ORF, its function uncertain. This CDR3 is built from 15 residues. V shed 4 bases, J shed 6 bases, and the junction held 8 bases outside the gene matches.